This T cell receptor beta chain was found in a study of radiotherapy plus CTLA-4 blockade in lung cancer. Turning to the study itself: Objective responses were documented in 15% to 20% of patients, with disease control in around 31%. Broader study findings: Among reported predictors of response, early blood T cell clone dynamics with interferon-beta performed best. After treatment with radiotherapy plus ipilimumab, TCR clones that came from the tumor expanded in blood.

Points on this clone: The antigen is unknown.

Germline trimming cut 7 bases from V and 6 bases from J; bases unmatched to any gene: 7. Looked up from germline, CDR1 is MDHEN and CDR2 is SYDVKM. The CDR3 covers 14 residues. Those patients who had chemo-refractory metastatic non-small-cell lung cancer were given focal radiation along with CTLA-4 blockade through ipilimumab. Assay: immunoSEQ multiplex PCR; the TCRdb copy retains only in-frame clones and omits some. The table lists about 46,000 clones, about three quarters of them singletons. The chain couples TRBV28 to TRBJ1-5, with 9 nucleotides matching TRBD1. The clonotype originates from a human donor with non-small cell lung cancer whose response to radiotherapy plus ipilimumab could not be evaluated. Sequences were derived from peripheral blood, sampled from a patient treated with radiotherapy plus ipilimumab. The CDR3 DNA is TGTGCCAGCATCAGGGACAGGGTTTCTCAGCCCCAGCATTTT. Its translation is CASIRDRVSQPQHF. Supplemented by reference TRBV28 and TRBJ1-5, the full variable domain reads DVKVTQSSRYLVKRTGEKVFLECVQDMDHENMFWYRQDPGLGLRLIYFSYDVKMKEKGDIPEGYSVSREKKERFSLILESASTNQTSMYLCASIRDRVSQPQHFGDGTRLSIL.